This TCR beta chain is drawn from a study of CD8 T cells in Susac syndrome. Unmatched junction bases numbered 8, after V lost 1 base and J lost 2 bases. This CDR3 comprises 17 residues. CDR1 is SQVTM and CDR2 is ANQGSEA in the germline V gene. It was with random hexamers that roughly 0.5 to 1 ug RNA was reverse transcribed. TCRdb itself ran the immunoSEQ multiplex PCR reads through MiXCR, one entry per CDR3 protein. The sample consists of 100,000 to 150,000 distinct CDR3 sequences, more than 80% of them appearing once. The material sequenced was CD8+ T cells from PBMCs. The receptor comes from a human donor with multiple sclerosis. J is TRBJ2-3 and V is TRBV29-1; TRBD1 matches at 11 bases. The DNA of the CDR3 is TGCAGCGTTGAAGGGGGACAGGGGGAGATCCACACAGATACGCAGTATTTT. As protein: CSVEGGQGEIHTDTQYF.